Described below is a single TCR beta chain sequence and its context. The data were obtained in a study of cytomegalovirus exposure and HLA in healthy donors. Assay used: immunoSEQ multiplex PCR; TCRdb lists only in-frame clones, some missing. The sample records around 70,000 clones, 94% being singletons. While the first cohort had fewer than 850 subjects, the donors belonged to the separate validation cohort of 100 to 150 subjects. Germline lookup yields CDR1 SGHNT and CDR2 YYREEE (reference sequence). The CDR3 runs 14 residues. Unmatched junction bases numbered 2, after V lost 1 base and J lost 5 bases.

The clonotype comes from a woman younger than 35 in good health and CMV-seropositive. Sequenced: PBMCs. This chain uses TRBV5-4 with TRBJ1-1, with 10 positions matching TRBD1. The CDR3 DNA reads TGTGCCAGCAGCTTGAGGACAGGGGGAACTGAAGCTTTCTTT. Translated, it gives CASSLRTGGTEAFF.